One sample yielded the 31 T cell receptor beta chains listed below, sequenced in a study of T cell repertoires in aging, cancer and after chemotherapy. A mixed TRB-A/B primer pool amplified rearranged TRB by multiplex touch-down PCR. TCRdb reanalysed the multiplex PCR reads using MiXCR and keeps one entry per CDR3 protein. The sample includes under 7,500 distinct CDR3 sequences, 21% of them seen just once. The template was genomic DNA from peripheral blood, not RNA. What was sequenced was blood. All receptors derive from a human donor with a blood cancer.

This clonotype has just a few counts. This chain links TRBV20-1 with TRBJ2-7, with D perhaps TRBD1 (6 bases). The CDR3 contains 13 residues. V was clipped by 6 bases and J by 9 bases, with 21 bases between them. CDR1 is DFQATT and CDR2 is SNEGSKA in the germline V gene (reference sequence). The DNA for the CDR3 is TGCAGTGCCTCCCGGGACACCCTCTCTCCGCAGTACTTC. Amino acids: CSASRDTLSPQYF.

The table lists this clonotype with a few counts. The chain links TRBV5-1 to TRBJ2-2; 10 nucleotides agree with TRBD2. With 7 bases clipped from V and 5 bases from J, the junction kept 11 bases outside the gene matches. This CDR3 is built from 16 residues. Per the germline V gene, CDR1 is SGHRS and CDR2 is YFSETQ. The CDR3 nucleotides read TGCGCCAGCGGGAATCGGACTAGCGGATTGACCGGGGAGCTGTTTTTT. Translated: CASGNRTSGLTGELFF.

This clonotype is medium-sized within its sample. The V and J genes are TRBV6-4 and TRBJ2-1; TRBD2 matches 9 bases. Germline V gene sequence: CDR1 MRHNA, CDR2 SNTAGT. This CDR3 is 19 amino acids long. Trimming removed 4 bases from V and 0 bases from J; junction bases left unmatched: 13. The CDR3 spells CASSAGGGAVSSSYNEQFF. CDR3 DNA: TGTGCCAGCAGTGCAGGCGGGGGGGCCGTTTCGAGCTCCTACAATGAGCAGTTCTTC.

This clonotype is deemed medium-sized. V usage is TRBV15 and J usage is TRBJ2-1; TRBD2 is a possible D gene (5 bases). The CDR3 sequence is 15 residues long. V lost 3 bases to trimming and J lost 2 bases, with 11 bases between them. Germline CDR1 reads LNHNV; CDR2 reads YYDKDF (reference sequence). In DNA, the CDR3 is TGTGCCACCAGCAGTCAAACCGGGACCTACAATGAGCAGTTCTTC. Residues: CATSSQTGTYNEQFF. Full variable domain (remainder filled in from reference TRBV15 and TRBJ2-1): DAMVIQNPRYQVTQFGKPVTLSCSQTLNHNVMYWYQQKSSQAPKLLFHYYDKDFNNEADTPDNFQSRRPNTSFCFLDIRSPGLGDTAMYLCATSSQTGTYNEQFFGPGTRLTVL.

The chain links TRBV9 to TRBJ2-1; D assignment may be TRBD1 or TRBD2 (5 bases each). The V end was cut by 4 bases, the J end by 5 bases, with 16 bases between. CDR3 length: 15 amino acids. The V gene's germline CDR1 is SGDLS and CDR2 YYNGEE. CDR3 region: CASSPSGGDHNEQFF. In DNA, the CDR3 is TGTGCCAGCAGCCCCAGCGGTGGGGACCACAATGAGCAGTTCTTC.

Turning to this clonotype: Given a much more abundant clone one base away, this may be a read error. The gene calls are TRBV6-4 and TRBJ1-6; TRBD1 matches 12 bases. The CDR3 consists of 15 residues. In germline, CDR1 is MRHNA, CDR2 SNTAGT. The DNA for the CDR3 is TGTGCCAGCAGACCCGGGACAGGGGGCGATTCAACCCTCCACTTT. Amino acids: CASRPGTGGDSTLHF.

This clonotype qualifies as medium-sized. The V and J genes are TRBV19 and TRBJ1-4; D unclear. Germline-derived CDR1 and CDR2 are LNHDA and SQIVND (reference sequence). The V end lost 5 bases, the J end lost 7 bases, and 11 bases lay between the germline ends. The CDR3 runs to 13 residues. The CDR3 spells CASSPSGGEKLFF. The CDR3 nucleotides read TGTGCCAGTAGTCCCAGTGGAGGTGAAAAACTGTTTTTT.

Concerning this clonotype: A much larger clone differs by one base, so this may be a read error. This chain links TRBV6-1 with TRBJ2-5, with D possibly matching TRBD2 (5 bases). Trimming pared 6 bases from V and 0 bases from J, leaving 11 bases between. This CDR3 has 14 amino acids. Looked up from germline, CDR1 is MNHNS and CDR2 is SASEGT. The CDR3 DNA is TGTGCCAGCAGAATAGCGAGAAACCAAGAGACCCAGTACTTC. Translating gives CASRIARNQETQYF.

This clonotype is medium-sized (0.01 to 0.1%) by share. This sequence joins TRBV15 and TRBJ1-6, with TRBD1 identical over 7 bases. CDR3 length: 15 amino acids. Unmatched junction bases numbered 8, after V lost 5 bases and J lost 7 bases. CDR1 is LNHNV and CDR2 is YYDKDF in the germline V gene (reference sequence). CDR3 sequence: CATSGDRDSNSPLHF. Here the CDR3 DNA reads TGTGCCACCAGCGGGGACCGGGACAGCAATTCACCCCTCCACTTT.

For this clonotype: The junction departs from the called germline gene at one end, perhaps through a read error. V is TRBV5-1 and J is TRBJ2-7, with D possibly TRBD2 on 7 matching bases. Germline-derived CDR1 and CDR2 are SGHRS and YFSETQ. This CDR3 is built from 12 residues. CDR3 residues: CASSLGGGPEAF. The CDR3 coding sequence is TGCGCCAGCAGCCTGGGGGGGGGCCCGGAAGCCTTC.

In regard to this clonotype: A much larger clone lies a single base off, so this may be a read error. The gene calls are TRBV12-3 or TRBV12-4 and TRBJ2-7; 7 bases match TRBD1. Unmatched junction bases numbered 6, after V lost 5 bases and J lost 2 bases. The CDR3 loop spans 14 amino acids. The CDR3 region is CASSPRTGTYEQYF. DNA of the CDR3: TGTGCCAGCAGTCCCAGGACAGGAACCTACGAGCAGTACTTC.

This clonotype is classed as medium-sized. This CDR3 is CASRAQGYTIYF. The CDR3 bases are TGTGCCAGTAGGGCCCAGGGTTACACCATATATTTT. The rearrangement links TRBV19 to TRBJ1-3, with a weak D call TRBD1 (5 bases). The germline CDR1 and CDR2 sequences are LNHDA and SQIVND (reference sequence). This CDR3 spans 12 amino acids. Trimming shortened V by 6 bases and J by 8 bases, and 11 bases separated the two germline ends.

In its sample, this clonotype ranks as medium-sized. The rearrangement links TRBV5-4 to TRBJ2-7, with D unclear. Trimming pared 0 bases from V and 2 bases from J, leaving 6 bases between. There are 13 residues in the CDR3. Germline V gives CDR1 SGHNT, CDR2 YYREEE (reference sequence). This CDR3 reads CASSLGGPYEQYF. In nucleotides, the CDR3 is TGTGCCAGCAGCTTGGGGGGTCCCTACGAGCAGTACTTC.

Within the sample, this clonotype is medium-sized. The chain uses TRBV19 and TRBJ2-5; 11 nucleotides line up with TRBD1. CDR1 is LNHDA, CDR2 SQIVND, per germline (reference sequence). This CDR3 is built from 15 residues. J lost 3 bases, V lost 4 bases, and 4 bases had no gene match. CDR3 region: CASSRDRGTEETQYF. The DNA for the CDR3 is TGTGCCAGTAGTAGGGACAGGGGGACTGAAGAGACCCAGTACTTC.

The chain employs TRBV19 and TRBJ1-2, with 7 bases that match TRBD1. This CDR3 region has 15 residues. Per germline, CDR1 LNHDA and CDR2 SQIVND (reference sequence). The V gene end was trimmed by 6 bases and the J gene end by 2 bases; junction bases not matched to a gene: 9. The CDR3, as DNA: TGTGCCAGTAGCGTACCCGGGACAGAGAACTATGGCTACACCTTC. Its protein product is CASSVPGTENYGYTF.

In its sample, this clonotype was seen a few times. The chain uses TRBV18 and TRBJ1-5, with a weak D call TRBD1 (6 bases). This CDR3 region has 15 residues. Germline lookup yields CDR1 KGHSH and CDR2 LQKENI. Trimming removed 2 bases from V and 9 bases from J, with 17 bases in between. CDR3 protein: CASSPTDSGSMPQHF. The CDR3 region has the DNA TGTGCCAGCTCACCAACGGACAGCGGTTCCATGCCCCAGCATTTT.

The chain links TRBV6-1 to TRBJ2-1; D possibly corresponds to TRBD2 (5 bases). The length of the CDR3 is 14 residues. Germline V CDR1 and CDR2: MNHNS, SASEGT. CDR3 amino acids: CTSTQTRSYNEQFF. CDR3 coding DNA: TGTACTAGTACACAGACAAGGTCCTACAATGAGCAGTTCTTC.

By sample fraction, this clonotype is medium-sized (0.01 to 0.1%). V and J are TRBV7-9 and TRBJ2-2, with 7 positions matching TRBD2. Trimming cost V 0 bases and J 4 bases; bases outside gene matches: 2. Looked up from germline, CDR1 is SEHNR and CDR2 is FQNEAQ (reference sequence). The CDR3 loop spans 15 amino acids. CDR3 DNA: TGTGCCAGCAGCTTAGCGGGAGGGCCCACCGGGGAGCTGTTTTTT. Translating it yields CASSLAGGPTGELFF.

This clonotype qualifies as medium-sized (0.01 to 0.1%). This rearrangement joins TRBV27 to TRBJ1-2; the match to TRBD1 covers 8 bases. Trimming at V came to 6 bases and at J to 8 bases, leaving 8 bases not matched to a gene. In germline, CDR1 is MNHEY, CDR2 SMNVEV (reference sequence). This CDR3 is built from 13 residues. CDR3: CASRLTGVAGYTF. Here the CDR3 DNA reads TGTGCCAGCAGACTGACAGGGGTGGCAGGCTACACCTTC.

For this clonotype: The junction shows a germline mismatch at one end, possibly a read error. J is TRBJ2-4 and V is TRBV7-9, with TRBD1 as a possible D gene (7 bases). The CDR3 loop spans 15 amino acids. The V gene's germline CDR1 is SEHNR and CDR2 FQNEAQ (reference sequence). The DNA for the CDR3 is TGTGCCAGCAGCTTAGGGGGCGCAGGGGGGACTCCCCACTTCTTC. Translating gives CASSLGGAGGTPHFF.

This chain uses TRBV6-6 with TRBJ2-5; 9 nucleotides match TRBD2. The CDR3 runs 18 residues. The junction had 13 bases not matched to a gene; V was cut back by 3 bases and J by 2 bases. Germline V gene data show CDR1 as MNHNY and CDR2 as SVGAGI (reference sequence). This chain's CDR3 is CASSYPLGLAGVQETQYF. Written as DNA, the CDR3 is TGTGCCAGCAGTTATCCGCTTGGGTTAGCGGGGGTACAAGAGACCCAGTACTTC.

The rearrangement joins TRBV27 to TRBJ2-7, with 9 nucleotides matching TRBD1. Germline V lookup: CDR1 MNHEY, CDR2 SMNVEV (reference sequence). The CDR3 sequence is 15 residues long. The V segment lost 4 bases and the J segment 4 bases; nucleotides outside the gene matches: 8. The CDR3 loop is CASSSAGTGMYEQYF. Here the CDR3 DNA reads TGTGCCAGCAGTTCAGCCGGGACAGGGATGTACGAGCAGTACTTC.

The genes are TRBV15 and TRBJ2-7; 16 bases align to TRBD2. Germline values: CDR1 LNHNV, CDR2 YYDKDF (reference sequence). J gave up 5 bases and V 0 bases, and 7 bases lay outside the gene matches. The CDR3 length is 18 residues. The CDR3 is CATSRDPGTSGGAHEQYF. CDR3 in DNA: TGTGCCACCAGCAGAGATCCCGGGACTAGCGGGGGGGCCCACGAGCAGTACTTC.

In this sample, this clonotype is medium-sized (0.01 to 0.1%). This chain uses TRBV6-2 or TRBV6-3 with TRBJ1-4; perhaps TRBD1 as D (6 bases). V lost 6 bases, J lost 4 bases, and 18 bases lay in between. The CDR3 is 16 amino acids. Germline-derived CDR1 and CDR2 are MNHEY and SVGEGT. The CDR3 nucleotides are TGTGCCAGCAGACAAAGGGGGTCCCGGAGTAATGAAAAACTGTTTTTT. Its protein product is CASRQRGSRSNEKLFF.

As concerns this clonotype: One end of the junction fails to match germline, which may point to a read error. The V gene is TRBV5-1, the J gene TRBJ2-3; the D gene is possibly TRBD1 (6 bases). The CDR3 is 14 residues long. The germline gives CDR1 SGHRS, CDR2 YFSETQ. The CDR3 sequence: CANSPDRPTDTQYF. The CDR3 DNA follows: TGCGCCAACAGCCCCGACAGGCCCACAGATACGCAGTATTTT.

This clonotype is medium-sized (0.01 to 0.1%) by share. The V gene is TRBV30, the J gene TRBJ1-1; D is unresolved. The germline CDR1 and CDR2 sequences are GTSNPN and SVGIG (reference sequence). This CDR3 has 13 residues. With 4 bases removed from V and 0 bases from J, the gap between germline ends came to 9 bases. Here the CDR3 DNA reads TGTGCCTGGACTTTCAGATTGAACACTGAAGCTTTCTTT. This translates into CAWTFRLNTEAFF.

This chain links TRBV7-9 with TRBJ2-1; D is perhaps TRBD2 (5 bases). Trimming stripped 5 bases from V and 1 base from J, with 15 bases between. The length of the CDR3 is 16 residues. The germline V gene encodes CDR1 SEHNR and CDR2 FQNEAQ (reference sequence). CDR3 residues: CASSPSPEESYNEQFF. The CDR3 DNA reads TGTGCCAGCAGCCCATCCCCGGAGGAGTCCTACAATGAGCAGTTCTTC. The full variable domain, its missing parts supplied by reference TRBV7-9 and TRBJ2-1, is DTGVSQNPRHKITKRGQNVTFRCDPISEHNRLYWYRQTLGQGPEFLTYFQNEAQLEKSRLLSDRFSAERPKGSFSTLEIQRTEQGDSAMYLCASSPSPEESYNEQFFGPGTRLTVL.

The chain recombines TRBV2 with TRBJ2-1, with D perhaps TRBD2 (6 bases). V lost 4 bases, J lost 0 bases, and 19 bases lay in between. Germline V gene lookup returns CDR1 SNHLY and CDR2 FYNNEI. This CDR3 is 18 amino acids long. The chain's CDR3 is CASSGDLADRISYNEQFF. The CDR3, as DNA: TGTGCCAGCAGTGGGGACTTAGCGGACCGAATCTCCTACAATGAGCAGTTCTTC.

This clonotype is labeled medium-sized. The chain employs TRBV6-6 and TRBJ1-3, with 8 bases lining up with TRBD1. V lost 2 bases and J lost 3; bases outside the gene matches: 6. The CDR3 totals 16 residues. CDR1 is MNHNY and CDR2 is SVGAGI in the germline V gene (reference sequence). For the CDR3, the DNA is TGTGCCAGCAGTTACGGGCAGGGGGCATTTGGAAACACCATATATTTT. Amino acids: CASSYGQGAFGNTIYF.

The chain uses TRBV24-1 and TRBJ2-2; 9 bases match TRBD1. CDR3 length: 14 residues. Per the germline V gene, CDR1 is KGHDR and CDR2 is SFDVKD. V shed 8 bases and J 5 bases; nucleotides not matched to a gene: 5. The chain's CDR3 is CATKGQGGTGELFF. The CDR3 region has the DNA TGTGCCACCAAGGGACAGGGTGGAACCGGGGAGCTGTTTTTT.

This clonotype turned up a few times. The rearrangement joins TRBV5-6 to TRBJ1-6, with D maybe TRBD1 (6 bases). This CDR3 is 13 amino acids long. The V end lost 3 bases, the J end lost 13 bases, and 14 bases lay between the germline ends. Looked up from germline, CDR1 is SGHDT and CDR2 is YYEEEE. CDR3 DNA: TGTGCCAGCAGCTCCCGAGGGGGGCAGCCCCTCCACTTT. This encodes CASSSRGGQPLHF.